The present entry profiles one T cell receptor (beta chain) with its context. The antigen this receptor binds is unknown. No per-base quality is available; no much larger clone lies one base away. The cohort was made up of under 800 healthy bone marrow donors. At the time of sampling, all cohort members were nominally healthy, though unrecorded immune exposures were likely present. The donor tested CMV seronegative, placing the donor among the 352 seronegative members of the cohort. Every donor gave a peripheral blood sample, and the peripheral blood mononuclear cells from that sample were used for TCR beta sequencing. Genomic DNA extraction from the blood cell samples was performed with the Qiagen DNeasy Blood Extraction Kit. Receptor amplification or capture employed the immunoSEQ multiplex PCR assay. For the multiplex PCR, a mixture combining 60 forward primers for TCR Vbeta segments and 13 reverse primers for TCR Jbeta segments was used. The CDR3 region of rearranged TCR beta genes was amplified from genomic DNA with a multiplex PCR assay. The amplified TCR beta libraries were sequenced on the Illumina HiSeq System as 87-base-pair reads. Under the source paper's analysis protocol: A later analysis counted about 80 million unique TCR beta chains across the approximately 700 repertoires, and roughly 10 million of these chains were shared by at least two donors. A nearest-neighbor algorithm error-corrected the raw reads and collapsed the reads into unique sequences, merging closely related sequences to remove PCR and sequencing errors. To assign V, D and J gene segments, CDR3 sequences were aligned to IMGT reference sequences. For a sequence to be retained, at least a six-nucleotide match to both a V gene segment and a J gene segment was required. Rearrangements were classified as productive when the CDR3 lacked stop codons and remained in frame with V and J, and all other rearrangements were classified as non-productive. Following IMGT convention, CDR3 was defined as the stretch from the second conserved V-encoded cysteine to the conserved J-encoded phenylalanine. Sequences without an unambiguous match to a single V gene segment were excluded from the earlier analysis of over 500 of the donors. An earlier analysis of a few hundred of the donors called V segments functional above 56.7% productive rearrangements and segregating when the between-donor standard deviation exceeded 5%. A statistical classification framework was built to diagnose cytomegalovirus status from the catalog of TCR beta chain sequences. A later analysis assigned V and J genes by comparing TCR nucleotide sequences with IMGT/GENE-DB human TR gene sequences. A later analysis assigned CDR3 sequences and most-parsimonious VDJ recombination scenarios with the TCRdist pipeline. In a later analysis, each TCR beta chain was defined by its CDR3 amino acid sequence together with its V-gene family, and reads without a unique V-gene family were excluded. To address suspected cross-contamination and a sequencing artifact, a later analysis removed 450 to 700 highly shared, low-generation-probability nucleotide sequences. In a later analysis, a clonal expansion index for each public chain was calculated from normalized within-repertoire ranks of inferred template counts. In a later analysis, generation probabilities were computed with a VDJ recombination model fitted to out-of-frame rearrangements, and the resulting probabilities were checked against IGoR. Hypergeometric tests were used in a later analysis to score TCR-TCR, TCR-HLA and TCR-CMV co-occurrence, with a repertoire-size bias correction applied to the TCR pairs. In a later analysis, false discovery rates were estimated by permuting HLA or CMV assignments 20 times. In a later analysis, co-occurring TCRs were grouped using DBSCAN, and TCRdist sequence similarity was added for clustering within HLA-allele-positive subsets. For co-occurrence clustering, repertoires with fewer than 30,000 or more than 120,000 public chains were excluded, along with roughly 5 repertoires with anomalous nucleotide sharing. TCRdb mirrors the immuneACCESS table, restricted to in-frame sequences. Some clones are absent from its copies; in checked studies, under half trace to an unresolved V gene, and the reason for the others is unknown. D and trimming come from the DNA, and the V and J calls and clone size come from that table. The sample has about 52,000 clones on record, 73% of them singletons. In total, the top ten clones hold roughly 3% of the sample.

This specimen belongs to a study of cytomegalovirus exposure and HLA in healthy donors (dated by TCRdb to 2016 to 2017). Looking at the study overall: An earlier analysis of roughly 570 of the donors reported 250 to 350 Gb of sequence data and around 120 million unique TCR beta sequences obtained from some 200 million T cells. The study used immunosequencing to profile the T cell repertoires of approximately 640 subjects and linked those repertoires to cytomegalovirus serostatus. The number of donors typed differed by locus, with 629-630 for A, B, C, DRB1 and DQB1, approximately 500 for DQA1, about 610 for DPA1, and around 430 for DPB1. The study was designed to test whether signatures of past pathogen exposure could be identified by cataloging public T cell receptors. In a later analysis, previously published TCR beta repertoires from 666 donors were re-analyzed and high-resolution HLA genotyping was added so that TCR occurrence patterns could be studied. Four to six DR-DQ haplotypes were handled as single units for association and clustering because linkage in the cohort was strong. Among the roughly 400 genotyped donors, about 83% belonged to the genetic ancestry cluster associated with self-reported Caucasian donors. Class I and class II HLA loci were covered by the typing at four-digit resolution. Around 320 gigabases of sequencing data and 70 million to 85 million unique TCR sequences were included in an early release covering roughly 600 HLA-typed donors. Donor age, sex, ethnicity and CMV serostatus were compiled together with the repertoire data. All discovery cohort repertoires had been generated on a single sequencing platform. Rather than using new phenotypic data, the later analysis identified candidate immune exposures from TCR beta sequences and from how often those sequences occurred across donors. An earlier analysis of several hundred of the donors applied high-throughput TCR beta sequencing to assess whether each TCR beta V gene segment acted as functional or pseudogenic. A later genetic analysis used genome-wide SNP genotypes for about 60% of the roughly 700 donors, treating that subset as a discovery cohort. To predict cytomegalovirus infection status, the study combined high-throughput TCR immunosequencing, statistical association of individual TCRs with disease status, and machine learning. A separate validation cohort of roughly 130 different subjects was used in addition to the roughly 720-subject first cohort. On average, roughly 250,000 unique TCR beta nucleotide sequences were sequenced per donor among 398 genotyped donors of the cohort, with roughly 20% of those sequences being non-productive. What the study reported, not specific to this receptor: In this cohort, only TCR beta chains were sequenced, and detectable features were limited by the absence of alpha or paired-chain data. At a false discovery rate of 0.05, a later analysis linked approximately 18,000 TCR beta sequences to specific HLA alleles. In an earlier analysis of some 550 of the donors, most TCR beta V segments were observed in productive rearrangements about 87% or about 30% of the time, broadly matching IMGT annotations. In vitro tests confirmed that a few of the cytomegalovirus-associated TCR beta chains recognize cytomegalovirus antigens. An association between a missense DCLRE1C variant and V-gene and J-gene trimming of TCR beta chains was found in a later genetic analysis and replicated in an independent cohort. Because HLA typing was unavailable for some donors at each locus, only the typed subset was used in association tests. A cluster of highly shared sequence variants was judged likely to represent a technical artifact of the sequencing pipeline. Immune exposure information for the cohort was limited to CMV serostatus. Sequencing depth was assumed to be roughly uniform across donors in the presence/absence analyses, though that assumption may not hold. In both the original and validation cohorts, the classifier was reported to diagnose cytomegalovirus status with high specificity and sensitivity. A later analysis found that TCR association rates varied across HLA loci, with DRB1 alleles showing the most associated TCRs and HLA-C alleles the fewest. In a later genetic analysis, fewer N-insertions in productive TCRs were reported among donors in an Asian-associated ancestry cluster than the approximately 670-donor mean. The study gave a list of 150 to 200 TCR beta chains associated with cytomegalovirus. A further reported finding was that TCR beta sequences accurately predicted the HLA-A and HLA-B alleles for most subjects in the first cohort. Correlated functional status among segregating V segments might reflect linkage disequilibrium, but an unknown experimental factor could not be ruled out. Over 15 rarely observed V segments, including chromosome 9 orphons, were excluded from the earlier analysis of about 500 of the donors because counts were too low. Compared with equally common non-associated chains, HLA-associated TCR beta chains in a later analysis were more clonally expanded and had lower generation probabilities. In a later analysis, several top co-occurrence clusters were reported to appear linked to parvovirus B19, influenza, CMV and Epstein-Barr virus. Most TCR sequences were seen in very few donors, while some public TCRs were found in many individuals. Some IMGT-functional V segments, including TRBV6-2 and TRBV6-3, could not be told apart with the 87-base-pair reads, so those segments were excluded. Strong co-occurrence of HLA alleles, especially DR and DQ, made assigning TCR associations to individual alleles difficult. The authors suggested that the approach could potentially be generalized to other disease states and immunological phenotypes. According to a later analysis, most CMV-associated TCR beta chains appeared to be HLA-restricted, and the HLA associations seemed to be driven largely by CMV exposure.

Reading from cysteine to phenylalanine, the CDR3 counts 15 amino acids. The sequence is cut down to CDR3 DNA, 45 bases in frame from base 1. V trim: 3 bases; J trim: 6 bases; unmatched bases: 2. Looking up the germline V gene yields CDR1 SNHLY and CDR2 FYNNEI. The specimen sequenced was PBMCs. The chain was built from TRBV2 and TRBJ2-1, and 13 junctional nucleotides match TRBD2. The sequence derives from a man between 18 and 29 years old in good health and CMV-seronegative. The CDR3 region has the sequence CASSDTSGRANEQFF. The DNA is TGTGCCAGCAGTGATACTAGCGGGAGGGCCAATGAGCAGTTCTTC.